The next 13 T cell receptor beta chains were all read from a single sample in a study of blood T cell repertoires in COVID-19. This table comes from immunoSEQ multiplex PCR, and its TCRdb copy is limited to in-frame clones, with some not included. This repertoire shows over 20,000 clones, 80% to 90% found once; its top ten account for about 6.3%. The sequencing input was peripheral blood. These receptors originate from a human donor in a cohort sampled during active COVID-19.

The chain joins TRBV7-9 to TRBJ2-2, with D tentatively TRBD2 (6 bases). Germline V CDR1 and CDR2: SEHNR, FQNEAQ (reference sequence). The ends were cut back, 5 bases at V and 3 bases at J, with 13 bases in the middle. The CDR3 is made up of 15 amino acids. For the CDR3, the DNA is TGTGCCAGCAGCCCGCAGGGAGGCGACACCGGGGAGCTGTTTTTT. Its protein product is CASSPQGGDTGELFF.

This clone was observed a handful of times. The CDR3 DNA reads as TGTGCCAGCAGTGACGGTAGATACTATGGCTACACCTTC. Translated, it gives CASSDGRYYGYTF. V gene TRBV6-1 combines with J gene TRBJ1-2, with D uncertain. With 3 bases removed from V and 3 bases from J, the gap between germline ends came to 8 bases. This CDR3 has 13 amino acids. Germline V gene lookup returns CDR1 MNHNS and CDR2 SASEGT.

A single count supports this clone. The chain joins TRBV7-2 to TRBJ2-1; D possibly corresponds to TRBD2 (5 bases). CDR1 and CDR2 from the germline V gene are SGHTA and FQGNSA. The V and J ends lost 4 bases and 9 bases respectively, with 16 bases between them. This CDR3 spans 14 amino acids. The CDR3 DNA is TGTGCCAGCAGCTGGGTCGGTGGGCGGGTTGAGCAGTTCTTC. Amino acids: CASSWVGGRVEQFF.

V is TRBV21-1 and J is TRBJ1-4; the table's D gene call, TRBD1, was not cross checked with the DNA. TRBV21-1 is given as a pseudogene. The CDR3 length is 18 residues. The CDR3 bases are TGTGCCAGCAGCGCCTCCGGGACAGGGGGCGCAGTTGGTGAAAAACTGTTTTTT. Encoded protein: CASSASGTGGAVGEKLFF.

J is TRBJ1-2 and V is TRBV6-5; 7 bases map to TRBD1. This CDR3 region has 15 residues. From germline, CDR1 is MNHEY and CDR2 SVGAGI. J was trimmed by 4 bases and V by 5 bases; bases with no gene match: 10. This chain's CDR3 is CASSRLGQDGYGYTF. The DNA for the CDR3 is TGTGCCAGCAGTCGACTCGGACAGGACGGCTATGGCTACACCTTC.

A single count supports this clone. The chain carries TRBV5-1 and TRBJ2-1; a weak D match, TRBD2 (7 bases). V shed 4 bases and J shed 2 bases, with 16 bases lying between them. The CDR3 extends over 16 amino acids. Germline CDR1 and CDR2: SGHRS and YFSETQ. The CDR3 nucleotides read TGCGCCAGCAGCCATGGGGGCGGGGGAACCTACAATGAGCAGTTCTTC. Its translation is CASSHGGGGTYNEQFF.

CDR3 DNA sequence: TGCGCCAGCAGCTATAGAGCCCGGGGGGATAATTCACCCCTCCACTTT. It codes for CASSYRARGDNSPLHF. J is TRBJ1-6 and V is TRBV4-3, with D maybe TRBD1 (5 bases). Per germline, CDR1 LGHNA and CDR2 YSLEER. The CDR3 spans 16 residues. Trimming pared 5 bases from V and 5 bases from J, leaving 16 bases between.

The chain employs TRBV7-2 and TRBJ2-7; D unresolved. V dropped 3 bases and J dropped 2 bases, with 11 bases sitting between them. This CDR3 has 14 amino acids. Germline loops: CDR1 SGHTA, CDR2 FQGNSA. The CDR3 region has the DNA TGTGCCAGCAGCTTGGCAGGTTCGACCTACGAGCAGTACTTC. It encodes CASSLAGSTYEQYF.

The chain is built from TRBV18 and TRBJ2-7; TRBD1 aligns across 10 bases. V was pared by 3 bases and J by 2 bases, with 10 bases of the junction left unmatched. This CDR3 is built from 17 residues. CDR1 is KGHSH and CDR2 is LQKENI in the germline V gene. CDR3: CASSPKEDRGRPYEQYF. CDR3 DNA: TGTGCCAGCTCACCGAAAGAGGACAGGGGGAGACCCTACGAGCAGTACTTC.

The rearrangement links TRBV5-8 to TRBJ2-6; a possible D gene is TRBD1 (5 bases). The germline V gene has CDR1 SGHTS and CDR2 YDEGEE. CDR3 length: 13 amino acids. Between the trimmed V and J ends, which lost 4 bases and 5 bases, there was a span of 7 bases. The CDR3 loop reads CASSVDRANVLTF. The CDR3 DNA follows: TGTGCCAGCAGCGTGGACAGGGCCAACGTCCTGACTTTC.

The genes are TRBV7-2 and TRBJ1-2, with 7 nucleotides matching TRBD1. Germline assignment: CDR1 SGHTA and CDR2 FQGNSA. This CDR3 spans 14 amino acids. V lost 5 bases, J lost 8 bases, and 11 bases stayed unmatched. The CDR3 is CASSLTRQGGGYTF. The CDR3 DNA reads as TGTGCCAGCAGCCTTACCCGACAGGGTGGAGGCTACACCTTC.

The chain joins TRBV7-2 to TRBJ1-1, with D maybe TRBD1 (5 bases). Germline CDR1 is SGHTA and CDR2 is FQGNSA. Trimming took off 3 bases at V and 0 bases at J, with 8 bases between the two ends. The CDR3 has 14 amino acids. The CDR3: CASSFPGMNTEAFF. The CDR3 DNA is TGTGCCAGCAGCTTCCCAGGGATGAACACTGAAGCTTTCTTT.

The chain joins TRBV14 to TRBJ2-3, with TRBD1 matching 9 bases. The CDR3 has 16 residues. CDR1 and CDR2 (germline): SGHDN, FVKESK. V trimming: 3 bases; J trimming: 1 base; junction bases outside the gene matches: 5. In nucleotides, the CDR3 is TGTGCCAGCAGCCAGTACAGGGGGCTGGGCACAGATACGCAGTATTTT. As protein: CASSQYRGLGTDTQYF.